This T cell receptor beta chain stems from a study of T-cell reconstitution after alpha-beta-depleted transplantation in children. General observations from the study: About two months after transplant, alpha-beta T cells reportedly came from several hundred expanded graft clones. Several patients had high TCRbeta diversity at day 60; it came from surviving recipient T cells and thymic progenitors. At one year after transplant, newly produced T cells mostly accounted for T-cell counts and diversity.

Molecular barcoding with unique molecular identifiers was used for the TCRbeta library. TCRdb recomputed calls from the PCR reads with MiXCR, one row per CDR3 protein. Of about 900,000 distinct CDR3 sequences detected, roughly 29% appear once; the ten largest clones hold around 30%. This clonotype came up a few times. Its antigen remains unidentified. The CDR3 consists of 14 residues. Trimming took 4 bases from V and 8 from J, leaving 17 bases between them. CDR1 is SQVTM, CDR2 ANQGSEA, per germline. The input for sequencing was PBMCs, mostly from graft donor cells, taken 360 days after TCRalphabeta/CD19-depleted stem cell transplant. The sequence derives from a boy under two years old who had a stem cell transplant for SCID, so the T cells may come from the graft donor. The chain combines TRBV29-1 with TRBJ1-4; perhaps TRBD1 as D (5 bases). The CDR3 region has the DNA TGCAGCGTTGCAGAACATGGTCCAGGGGAAAAACTGTTTTTT. It specifies CSVAEHGPGEKLFF.